This TCR beta chain was identified during a study of blood T cell repertoires in COVID-19. Trimming removed 5 bases from V and 3 bases from J, with 19 bases in between. The germline CDR1 and CDR2 sequences are MDHEN and SYDVKM. This CDR3 is built from 16 residues. TCRdb's table, derived via immunoSEQ multiplex PCR, lists solely in-frame clones and lacks some. Seen here are about 23,000 clones, roughly 92% observed once, and the top ten hold under 4.5%. This TCR was recovered from a woman between 50 and 59 years old with active COVID-19. The specimen was peripheral blood. The chain carries TRBV28 and TRBJ1-1, with D unresolved. CDR3 nucleotide sequence: TGTGCCAGCAGTCTATACGCGCGTAACGGGGACACTGAAGCTTTCTTT. Its translation: CASSLYARNGDTEAFF.